These 27 T cell receptor beta chains came from one sample sequenced in a study of cytomegalovirus exposure and HLA in healthy donors. Primers included in the PCR were 60 Vbeta and 13 Jbeta primers. Data came from immunoSEQ multiplex PCR; TCRdb stores just in-frame clones and leaves some out. This sample has roughly 200,000 clones; roughly 68% occur once, and the top ten carry 2.6%. Material for sequencing was PBMCs. The receptors here all came from a man aged 40-49 years in good health and CMV-seropositive.

CDR3 region: CASSLERGNEQFF. Written as DNA, the CDR3 is TGTGCCAGCAGCTTAGAGAGGGGGAATGAGCAGTTCTTC. The V call is TRBV11-2, the J call TRBJ2-1, with D perhaps matching TRBD1 (6 bases). The V gene's germline CDR1 is SGHAT and CDR2 FQNNGV. Between the trimmed V and J ends, which lost 0 bases and 7 bases, there was a span of 7 bases. The CDR3 has 13 residues.

This clone occurred a few times. The rearrangement uses TRBV7-2 and TRBJ1-5; D perhaps matches TRBD1 (5 bases). Germline CDR1 and CDR2: SGHTA and FQGNSA. The CDR3 has 15 amino acids. V lost 8 bases, J lost 1 base, and 15 bases lay in between. The CDR3 region has the DNA TGTGCCAGCGTGACAGACTCCGGCAGCAATCAGCCCCAGCATTTT. It translates to CASVTDSGSNQPQHF.

This chain joins TRBV7-2 and TRBJ2-5, with a weak D call TRBD2 (5 bases). Trimming left V 5 bases short and J 6 bases short, with 22 bases between. The V gene's germline CDR1 is SGHTA and CDR2 FQGNSA. This CDR3 contains 16 residues. This CDR3 reads CASSPGGGRVVKTQYF. CDR3 DNA: TGTGCCAGCAGCCCCGGCGGAGGACGGGTGGTAAAGACCCAGTACTTC.

This clone was recorded once. This sequence joins TRBV5-1 and TRBJ2-7; D perhaps matches TRBD2 (7 bases). V lost 2 bases and J 6 bases, leaving 24 bases between the germline ends. The CDR3 runs 17 residues. Germline assignment: CDR1 SGHRS and CDR2 YFSETQ. The CDR3 region is CASSFGGALGGPSEQYF. In DNA, the CDR3 is TGCGCCAGCAGCTTTGGGGGGGCACTGGGCGGTCCATCCGAGCAGTACTTC.

V gene TRBV7-6 combines with J gene TRBJ1-3; 11 nucleotides line up with TRBD1. V dropped 8 bases and J dropped 4; count of bases not matched to a gene: 4. This CDR3 has 14 residues. CDR1 is SGHVS, CDR2 FNYEAQ, per germline. This CDR3 is CASGGQGAGNTIYF. CDR3 in DNA: TGTGCCAGCGGAGGACAGGGGGCGGGAAACACCATATATTTT.

This chain joins TRBV13 and TRBJ2-3; 11 bases line up with TRBD1. The CDR3 is made up of 16 amino acids. The J segment lost 5 bases and the V segment lost 6 bases, leaving 10 bases of the junction unmatched. In germline, CDR1 is PRHDT, CDR2 FYEKMQ (reference sequence). DNA for the CDR3: TGTGCCAGCAGTCAAGGCGGGACAGGGGGTGGAGATACGCAGTATTTT. This sequence encodes CASSQGGTGGGDTQYF.

V gene TRBV4-2 combines with J gene TRBJ1-4; D is unresolved. Germline lookup yields CDR1 LGHNA and CDR2 YNFKEQ. This CDR3 region has 17 residues. V was trimmed by 4 bases and J by 10 bases, leaving 25 bases between them. For the CDR3, the DNA is TGTGCCAGCAGCCGGCAGACCACAGATCTTGTGATAGTAAAACTGTTTTTT. Amino acid sequence: CASSRQTTDLVIVKLFF.

The rearrangement uses TRBV5-1 and TRBJ2-1; 9 bases align to TRBD2. With 0 bases clipped from V and 1 base from J, the junction kept 2 bases outside the gene matches. Germline assignment: CDR1 SGHRS and CDR2 YFSETQ. This CDR3 is 16 amino acids long. CDR3 coding DNA: TGCGCCAGCAGCTTGGATCTAGCGGGGTCCTACAATGAGCAGTTCTTC. Translating gives CASSLDLAGSYNEQFF.

The chain recombines TRBV18 with TRBJ1-4; D is perhaps TRBD1 (5 bases). The germline CDR1 and CDR2 sequences are KGHSH and LQKENI. V was pared by 4 bases and J by 0 bases, with 18 bases between. The CDR3 has 18 amino acids. CDR3 sequence: CASSQPGPGLSTNEKLFF. As DNA, the CDR3 is TGTGCCAGCTCACAACCGGGCCCAGGGTTGTCAACTAATGAAAAACTGTTTTTT.

The V gene is TRBV4-1, the J gene TRBJ1-6; D remains ambiguous. V lost 7 bases and J 0 bases, leaving 10 bases between the germline ends. This CDR3 spans 15 amino acids. Germline V gene sequence: CDR1 MGHRA, CDR2 YSYEKL. CDR3 DNA sequence: TGCGCCAGCACCCTCGAGGGCTCCTATAATTCACCCCTCCACTTT. Protein: CASTLEGSYNSPLHF.

The chain links TRBV5-1 to TRBJ2-5; D is perhaps TRBD2 (5 bases). Germline CDR1 and CDR2: SGHRS and YFSETQ. This CDR3 has 14 amino acids. The V end was cut by 4 bases, the J end by 3 bases, with 13 bases between. The CDR3: CASSGEGNKETQYF. The DNA for the CDR3 is TGCGCCAGCAGCGGAGAGGGTAACAAAGAGACCCAGTACTTC.

V gene TRBV6-1 combines with J gene TRBJ1-1; 7 bases map to TRBD1. Unmatched junction bases numbered 9, after V lost 7 bases and J lost 1 base. The CDR3 extends over 15 amino acids. From germline, CDR1 is MNHNS and CDR2 SASEGT. The CDR3 DNA follows: TGTGCCAGCACTCTACAGGGGACCAAGAACACTGAAGCTTTCTTT. Translated, it gives CASTLQGTKNTEAFF.

The V call is TRBV5-6, the J call TRBJ1-1; unclear D gene. With 5 bases removed from V and 0 bases from J, the gap between germline ends came to 11 bases. Germline V gives CDR1 SGHDT, CDR2 YYEEEE. The CDR3 has 14 amino acids. For the CDR3, the DNA is TGTGCCAGCAGGGTCTCGGGTTTGAACACTGAAGCTTTCTTT. The encoded protein is CASRVSGLNTEAFF.

This clone turned up a few times. The chain links TRBV7-2 to TRBJ2-7; no definite D call. The V end was cut by 2 bases, the J end by 2 bases, with 13 bases between. Germline V lookup: CDR1 SGHTA, CDR2 FQGNSA. CDR3 length: 15 amino acids. The CDR3 nucleotides read TGTGCCAGCAGCTTATTCCAGACTGTCACCTACGAGCAGTACTTC. Its translation is CASSLFQTVTYEQYF.

This clone was detected a few times. The chain recombines TRBV2 with TRBJ1-4, with D uncertain. V was cut by 11 bases and J by 6 bases, with 19 bases left in between. There are 14 residues in the CDR3. From germline, CDR1 is SNHLY and CDR2 FYNNEI. CDR3 loop: CACTWSLGDEKLFF. CDR3 bases: TGTGCCTGCACCTGGTCGCTCGGGGATGAAAAACTGTTTTTT.

The chain recombines TRBV19 with TRBJ2-4; 8 bases are a match to TRBD2. Germline V lookup: CDR1 LNHDA, CDR2 SQIVND (reference sequence). This CDR3 has 13 amino acids. The V segment lost 5 bases and the J segment 3 bases; nucleotides outside the gene matches: 0. This chain's CDR3 is CASSRGGKNIQYF. CDR3 nucleotide sequence: TGTGCCAGTAGTCGGGGGGGCAAAAACATTCAGTACTTC.

This chain uses TRBV28 with TRBJ2-7; D possibly corresponds to TRBD2 (7 bases). The CDR3 totals 16 residues. V lost 5 bases and J 0 bases, leaving 17 bases between the germline ends. The germline gives CDR1 MDHEN, CDR2 SYDVKM. The CDR3 reads CASSAATGGYSYEQYF. CDR3 coding DNA: TGTGCCAGCAGTGCTGCGACGGGGGGCTACTCCTACGAGCAGTACTTC.

In its sample, this clone was seen a few times. This chain connects TRBV4-2 to TRBJ2-7; tentatively, D is TRBD2 (5 bases). CDR3 length equals 15 residues. Germline CDR1 and CDR2: LGHNA and YNFKEQ. Trimming cost V 0 bases and J 2 bases, with 11 bases left between them. This CDR3 is CASSQEEAEAYEQYF. CDR3 coding DNA: TGTGCCAGCAGCCAAGAGGAGGCAGAAGCCTACGAGCAGTACTTC.

The CDR3 DNA reads TGTGCCAGCAGCTTGGGGACAGGGGGCTCGGGGACCCAGTACTTC. Translating gives CASSLGTGGSGTQYF. The chain uses TRBV5-4 and TRBJ2-5, with 11 bases lining up with TRBD1. From germline, CDR1 is SGHNT and CDR2 YYREEE (reference sequence). With V trimmed by 0 bases and J by 7 bases, 5 bases remained unmatched. The CDR3 consists of 15 residues.

There are a few counts of this clone. The V call is TRBV28, the J call TRBJ2-5, with 8 bases lining up with TRBD2. The V and J ends lost 7 bases and 0 bases, in that order; junction bases with no gene match: 10. Looked up from germline, CDR1 is MDHEN and CDR2 is SYDVKM. The CDR3 is made up of 16 amino acids. The CDR3 DNA reads as TGTGCCAGCACACTCTTTGCGGGGGGCGACCAAGAGACCCAGTACTTC. Protein product: CASTLFAGGDQETQYF.

The chain is built from TRBV27 and TRBJ1-5; D call uncertain. CDR3 length: 14 residues. The germline V gene has CDR1 MNHEY and CDR2 SMNVEV (reference sequence). The V end lost 2 bases, the J end lost 3 bases, and 8 bases lay between the germline ends. The DNA for the CDR3 is TGTGCCAGCAGTTTAGTGGCAGACAATCAGCCCCAGCATTTT. It specifies CASSLVADNQPQHF.

The chain joins TRBV7-2 to TRBJ2-1, with a weak D call TRBD1 (6 bases). In germline, CDR1 is SGHTA, CDR2 FQGNSA. This CDR3 has 14 residues. V was clipped by 2 bases and J by 5 bases, with 10 bases between them. The CDR3 sequence: CASSLTGIDNEQFF. For the CDR3, the DNA is TGTGCCAGCAGCTTAACAGGGATCGACAATGAGCAGTTCTTC.

The rearrangement links TRBV15 to TRBJ1-3, with 7 positions matching TRBD1. The length of the CDR3 is 17 residues. V lost 5 bases, J lost 1 base, and 11 bases stayed unmatched. CDR1 is LNHNV, CDR2 YYDKDF, per germline (reference sequence). The CDR3 spells CATSPSGSGGSGNTIYF. CDR3 DNA sequence: TGTGCCACCAGCCCATCTGGCTCAGGGGGGTCTGGAAACACCATATATTTT.

The V and J genes are TRBV5-4 and TRBJ1-1; D might be TRBD1 (5 bases). The CDR3 runs 14 residues. CDR1 SGHNT and CDR2 YYREEE come from the germline V gene (reference sequence). Between the trimmed V and J ends, which lost 2 bases and 4 bases, there was a span of 12 bases. The CDR3 protein is CASSLAGPITEAFF. CDR3 coding DNA: TGTGCCAGCAGCTTAGCGGGGCCGATCACTGAAGCTTTCTTT.

This chain links TRBV2 with TRBJ1-2; D perhaps matches TRBD1 (6 bases). Looked up from germline, CDR1 is SNHLY and CDR2 is FYNNEI. The length of the CDR3 is 13 residues. Trimming removed 4 bases at V and 4 bases at J, with 10 bases between. The CDR3 loop reads CASSVQGSYGYTF. CDR3 coding DNA: TGTGCCAGCAGTGTTCAGGGGAGCTATGGCTACACCTTC.

Notes on this clone: The conserved phenylalanine or tryptophan is not found at the CDR3 terminus, so this likely reflects a read error. This rearrangement joins TRBV5-1 to TRBJ1-1, with 7 bases identical to TRBD1. The germline CDR1 and CDR2 sequences are SGHRS and YFSETQ. The CDR3 extends over 15 amino acids. J gave up 0 bases and V 3 bases, and 5 bases lay outside the gene matches. The DNA of the CDR3 is TGCGCCAGCAGCTGGACAGGAGACATGAACACTGAAGCTTTCCTT. As protein: CASSWTGDMNTEAFL.

The rearrangement uses TRBV6-5 and TRBJ1-2; 9 nucleotides line up with TRBD1. The CDR3 sequence is 15 residues long. V was clipped by 6 bases and J by 5 bases; unmatched bases: 10. Germline CDR1 reads MNHEY; CDR2 reads SVGAGI. For the CDR3, the DNA is TGTGCCAGCAGCTCCACAGGGACAGGGCTTTATGGCTACACCTTC. Its protein product is CASSSTGTGLYGYTF.